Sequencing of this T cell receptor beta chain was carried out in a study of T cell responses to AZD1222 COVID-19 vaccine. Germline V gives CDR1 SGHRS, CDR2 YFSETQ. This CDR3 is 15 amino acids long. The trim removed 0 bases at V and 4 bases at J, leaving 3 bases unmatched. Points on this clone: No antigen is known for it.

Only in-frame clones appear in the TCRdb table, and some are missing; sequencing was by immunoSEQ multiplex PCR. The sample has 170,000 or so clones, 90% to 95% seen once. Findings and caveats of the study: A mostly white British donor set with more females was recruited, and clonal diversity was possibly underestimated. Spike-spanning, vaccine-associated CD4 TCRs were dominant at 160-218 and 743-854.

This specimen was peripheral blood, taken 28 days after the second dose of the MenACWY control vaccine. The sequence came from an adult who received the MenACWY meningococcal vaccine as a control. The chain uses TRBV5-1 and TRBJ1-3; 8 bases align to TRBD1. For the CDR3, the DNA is TGCGCCAGCAGCTTGGCCGGGACAGGCGGAAACACCATATATTTT. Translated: CASSLAGTGGNTIYF.